What follows describes a single TCR beta chain. Its antigen specificity is not known. Per-nucleotide qualities are absent, and no much larger clonotype sits a single base away. Ficoll-Paque density gradient centrifugation was the method used to isolate PBMCs. The data are from a study of T-cell memory formation after mild COVID-19 (dated by TCRdb to about 2021). Broadly, across the study: TCR sequence clusters from the two donors were largely donor specific. Longitudinal TCRalpha and TCRbeta repertoire sequencing tracked T-cell clones expanding and contracting after mild COVID-19 in a couple of donors. Two young, previously healthy adult volunteers, one female and one male, were included in the cohort.

Sequenced using an Illumina NovaSeq 6000. Using 5'RACE with constant-segment primers, TCRalpha and TCRbeta cDNA libraries were constructed, with sample barcodes and unique molecular identifiers added in the process. RNA was extracted from every sample with Trizol reagent. Library amplification was performed in two PCR steps, and a second sample barcode and Illumina TruSeq adapters were introduced in the second step. The libraries were sequenced on an Illumina NovaSeq using 2 x 150 bp paired-end reads. From the authors' description of their analysis: The reads were demultiplexed and collapsed into UMI-guided consensus sequences using migec v1.2.7. Using mixcr v2.1.11, UMI consensuses were aligned to TRA and TRB V and J templates and then assembled into clonotypes. Clonotypes were classified as expanded or contracted when called significant by both edgeR and NoisET, with noise models trained on biological replicates. For edgeR calls, a false discovery rate-adjusted p below 0.01 and a log2 fold-change threshold of 1 were applied. As an exploratory analysis of dynamics, PCA with hierarchical clustering was applied to max-normalized trajectories of the 1000 most abundant clonotypes. The CD4 or CD8 phenotype of responding clones was assigned using the separately sequenced CD4+ and CD8+ repertoires. The public reads were run again by TCRdb, first through fastp at Q25 and then through MiXCR, and only productive beta chains were kept. Each record represents a unique CDR3 protein, reported with the most common genes and DNA among its rows. The V and J calls reflect TCRdb's pipeline rather than the authors' work. The sample data list about 290,000 distinct CDR3 sequences, and more than 15% of these were observed just once. Clones ranked in the top ten supply 22% of the sample.

The paper's findings and limits, for the study overall: The study covered only a couple of mild cases, and larger cohorts including severe cases with pre-infection samples were considered necessary. Balanced CD4/CD8 phenotypes were observed for clones contracting from day 15 to 85, whereas a bias towards CD4+ was observed for a second wave of clones expanding from day 15 to 37. Contracting CD4+ clones turned up mainly in the CM and EM memory subsets, whereas EMRA was where CD8+ clones were enriched. Some responding clones were detected in pre-infection memory, which suggested that pre-existing cross-reactive memory T cells had joined the SARS-CoV-2 response. SARS-CoV-2 specificity of the second-wave clones peaking on day 37 was not confirmed.

The germline V gene supplies CDR1 SGHAT and CDR2 FQNNGV. From its cysteine to its phenylalanine, the CDR3 spans 15 amino acids. Only CDR3 DNA is held: 45 bases, read in frame from base 1. The germline ends are 17 bases apart after V is trimmed by 8 bases and J by 2 bases. Here the chain combines TRBV11-2 and TRBJ2-3, with the D call perhaps TRBD1 or TRBD2, each one matching 5 bases. The source material was PBMCs or a T cell subset sorted from them (not recorded which). The receptor's source is a man in his late teens or twenties who had mild COVID-19 (a few samples of this study predate the infection). The sample titles of this study are shuffled in the database, so cell type and time point are left out; the donor was told from shared clones. The nucleotides read TGTGCCAGCTGCCCCGGGACCTTAACCACAGATACGCAGTATTTT. Its protein reads: CASCPGTLTTDTQYF.